These 6 T cell receptor beta chains originate from one sample sequenced in a study of T cell changes during pregnancy in multiple sclerosis. Using immunoSEQ multiplex PCR, the repertoire was profiled, and TCRdb retains in-frame clones only, with some absent. The sample lists roughly 100,000 clones; 85% to 95% were seen once. The sequencing used peripheral blood, collected after pregnancy. These receptors came from a female donor with multiple sclerosis, enrolled in a pregnancy study.

The rearrangement joins TRBV9 to TRBJ2-1; 10 bases map to TRBD2. Per the germline V gene, CDR1 is SGDLS and CDR2 is YYNGEE. The CDR3 spans 16 residues. V shed 4 bases, J shed 4 bases, and the junction held 8 bases outside the gene matches. This CDR3 reads CASSQASGSGYNEQFF. CDR3 nucleotides: TGTGCCAGCAGCCAAGCTAGCGGGAGTGGATACAATGAGCAGTTCTTC.

The J gene is TRBJ2-3, the V gene TRBV6-4; D is unclear. Deletions cut 0 bases from V and 1 base from J, with 11 bases between. The CDR3 consists of 16 residues. The germline gives CDR1 MRHNA, CDR2 SNTAGT. The DNA for the CDR3 is TGTGCCAGCAGTGACTCGGCTAGTTGGGGCACAGATACGCAGTATTTT. Its translation: CASSDSASWGTDTQYF.

This sequence joins TRBV9 and TRBJ2-2; D unclear. CDR1 SGDLS and CDR2 YYNGEE come from the germline V gene. Trimming stripped 0 bases from V and 6 bases from J, with 9 bases between. The CDR3 loop spans 14 amino acids. CDR3 region: CASSVGGSPGELFF. DNA for the CDR3: TGTGCCAGCAGCGTAGGAGGAAGTCCCGGGGAGCTGTTTTTT.

This sequence joins TRBV2 and TRBJ1-1; D possibly corresponds to TRBD1 (6 bases). The germline CDR1 and CDR2 sequences are SNHLY and FYNNEI. The CDR3 sequence is 16 residues long. The V gene lost 7 bases and the J gene lost 5 bases, with 23 bases spanning the gap. The CDR3 is CASTPLAGARNTEAFF. The CDR3 DNA is TGTGCCAGCACACCCCTGGCGGGGGCGCGTAATACTGAAGCTTTCTTT.

The chain has TRBV18 and TRBJ1-1, with a tentative D call TRBD1 (6 bases). Trimming cost V 6 bases and J 7 bases, with 9 bases left between them. This CDR3 has 11 residues. The germline V gene encodes CDR1 KGHSH and CDR2 LQKENI. DNA for the CDR3: TGTGCCAGCTCCCGACAGGATGAAGCTTTCTTT. Translated, it gives CASSRQDEAFF.

V gene TRBV9 combines with J gene TRBJ1-3; 7 nucleotides match TRBD1. Germline CDR1 reads SGDLS; CDR2 reads YYNGEE. The V gene end was trimmed by 3 bases and the J gene end by 4 bases; junction bases not matched to a gene: 1. This CDR3 comprises 13 residues. The DNA for the CDR3 is TGTGCCAGCAGCGAGGGACAGGGAAACACCATATATTTT. It is translated as CASSEGQGNTIYF.